This T cell receptor (beta chain) was identified during a study of cytomegalovirus exposure and HLA in healthy donors. The PCR was carried out with 60 Vbeta primers and 13 Jbeta primers. Some clones are missing from TCRdb's copy, which holds only in-frame ones; the method was immunoSEQ multiplex PCR. The table lists roughly 180,000 clones, around 83% of them singletons. Study-level findings and limits: The productive fraction for most TCR beta V segments was about 87% or about 30% in an earlier analysis. With later analysis, a missense DCLRE1C variant became linked to TCR beta V- and J-gene trimming. The study reported that TCR beta sequences accurately predicted HLA-A and HLA-B alleles in most subjects. For presence/absence analyses, sequencing depth was assumed to be roughly uniform across donors.

Points on this clone: The antigen is not known.

Germline CDR1 is MNHEY and CDR2 is SVGAGI. V shed 0 bases and J shed 5 bases, with 13 bases lying between them. The CDR3 is 16 residues long. The chain couples TRBV6-5 to TRBJ2-2; tentatively, D is TRBD2 (5 bases). The TCR was taken from a girl under 10 years old in good health and CMV-seropositive. Sequenced material: PBMCs. CDR3 residues: CASSYSVGEVTGELFF. In nucleotides, the CDR3 is TGTGCCAGCAGTTACTCAGTGGGAGAGGTTACCGGGGAGCTGTTTTTT.